The 20 T cell receptor beta chains listed next were all sequenced from one sample in a study of early T cells in non-severe SARS-CoV-2 infection. MiXCR, applied by TCRdb to the 5' RACE reads, yields one record per CDR3 protein. The table records nearly 50,000 distinct CDR3 sequences, around 6.4% of them present only once. Sequenced here: whole blood, sampled at baseline. Receptors were obtained from an adult who was a healthcare worker with PCR-confirmed SARS-CoV-2 infection or an uninfected control (not recorded which).

This clonotype was seen more than once but under ten times. The rearrangement joins TRBV13 to TRBJ2-7; D is uncertain. The CDR3 length is 14 residues. V shed 2 bases and J shed 2 bases, with 10 bases lying between them. Germline CDR1 reads PRHDT; CDR2 reads FYEKMQ (reference sequence). CDR3 region: CASSLRNSAYEQYF. CDR3 DNA: TGTGCCAGCAGCTTAAGGAATTCGGCCTACGAGCAGTACTTC.

The sample holds a few counts of this clonotype. The rearrangement joins TRBV7-2 to TRBJ2-5; 7 nucleotides agree with TRBD1. Germline V gene data show CDR1 as SGHTA and CDR2 as FQGNSA. The V gene end was trimmed by 5 bases and the J gene end by 2 bases; junction bases not matched to a gene: 5. The CDR3 contains 14 residues. The CDR3 DNA sequence: TGTGCCAGCAGCCTCCCGGGACAGCAAGAGACCCAGTACTTC. As protein: CASSLPGQQETQYF.

This clonotype has a handful of counts. V usage is TRBV5-4 and J usage is TRBJ2-2; possible D gene TRBD1, 5 bases. V was pared by 1 base and J by 7 bases, with 14 bases between. The CDR3 is 15 amino acids. The germline gives CDR1 SGHNT, CDR2 YYREEE (reference sequence). DNA for the CDR3: TGTGCCAGCAGCTTGAGTAGGGGAAGTGGCGGGGAGCTGTTTTTT. It is translated as CASSLSRGSGGELFF.

This clonotype has only a few counts. The V gene is TRBV18, the J gene TRBJ1-3; D gene ambiguous. V lost 0 bases, J lost 0 bases, and 9 bases lay in between. Looked up from germline, CDR1 is KGHSH and CDR2 is LQKENI. The CDR3 has 16 amino acids. CDR3 sequence: CASSPPAAVSGNTIYF. CDR3 sequence (DNA): TGTGCCAGCTCACCACCGGCAGCGGTCTCTGGAAACACCATATATTTT.

The chain recombines TRBV7-7 with TRBJ2-6; D unresolved. The germline gives CDR1 SSHAT, CDR2 FNYEAQ (reference sequence). V lost 1 base to trimming and J lost 2 bases, with 6 bases between them. This CDR3 spans 15 amino acids. The CDR3 is CASSLGWAGANVLTF. In DNA, the CDR3 is TGTGCCAGCAGCTTAGGGTGGGCTGGGGCCAACGTCCTGACTTTC.

V is TRBV29-1 and J is TRBJ1-1; D ambiguous. This CDR3 is built from 11 residues. The V end lost 4 bases, the J end lost 8 bases, and 11 bases lay between the germline ends. The germline V gene encodes CDR1 SQVTM and CDR2 ANQGSEA. CDR3 region: CSVGRNFEAFF. In DNA form, the CDR3 reads TGCAGCGTTGGCCGGAATTTCGAAGCTTTCTTT.

This clonotype was seen many times. This rearrangement joins TRBV13 to TRBJ2-1, with 14 bases that match TRBD2. This CDR3 has 18 residues. Trimming removed 3 bases from V and 1 base from J; junction bases left unmatched: 5. CDR1 and CDR2 (germline): PRHDT, FYEKMQ (reference sequence). CDR3 sequence: CASSFGTSGGLSYNEQFF. CDR3 bases: TGTGCCAGCAGCTTCGGGACTAGCGGGGGCCTTTCCTACAATGAGCAGTTCTTC. Looking up the rest from reference TRBV13 and TRBJ2-1 gives the full variable domain: AAGVIQSPRHLIKEKRETATLKCYPIPRHDTVYWYQQGPGQDPQFLISFYEKMQSDKGSIPDRFSAQQFSDYHSELNMSSLELGDSALYFCASSFGTSGGLSYNEQFFGPGTRLTVL.

This clonotype was counted many times. The rearrangement uses TRBV5-1 and TRBJ2-7; 9 positions match TRBD2. The CDR3 length is 15 residues. Looked up from germline, CDR1 is SGHRS and CDR2 is YFSETQ. V dropped 4 bases and J dropped 2; count of bases not matched to a gene: 7. DNA for the CDR3: TGCGCCAGCAGCCTCGAGGCTAGCGGGGCCTACGAGCAGTACTTC. It codes for CASSLEASGAYEQYF.

Only a few counts were recorded for this clonotype. The rearrangement uses TRBV14 and TRBJ2-3; possible D gene TRBD2, 5 bases. CDR1 SGHDN and CDR2 FVKESK come from the germline V gene. V was pared by 0 bases and J by 6 bases, with 10 bases between. The CDR3 consists of 14 residues. In nucleotides, the CDR3 is TGTGCCAGCAGCCAAGACCGGGGATCGGATACGCAGTATTTT. It codes for CASSQDRGSDTQYF.

The chain joins TRBV4-2 to TRBJ2-3; the D is unclear. The V end was cut by 0 bases, the J end by 1 base, with 11 bases between. Germline assignment: CDR1 LGHNA and CDR2 YNFKEQ. The CDR3 spans 16 residues. The CDR3 DNA is TGTGCCAGCAGCCAAGAGTGGCAGCTACGCACAGATACGCAGTATTTT. It translates to CASSQEWQLRTDTQYF.

This clonotype was counted a few times. The chain is built from TRBV9 and TRBJ2-2; tentatively, D is TRBD1 (5 bases). The V end lost 0 bases, the J end lost 4 bases, and 10 bases lay between the germline ends. The length of the CDR3 is 15 residues. The germline CDR1 and CDR2 sequences are SGDLS and YYNGEE. CDR3 protein: CASSVASRGTGELFF. The DNA for the CDR3 is TGTGCCAGCAGCGTAGCTTCTAGGGGCACCGGGGAGCTGTTTTTT.

In its sample, this clonotype is medium-sized. This rearrangement joins TRBV7-8 to TRBJ1-1; D ambiguous. Trimming took off 5 bases at V and 0 bases at J, with 10 bases between the two ends. CDR1 is SGHVS and CDR2 is FQNEAQ in the germline V gene. The CDR3 covers 14 residues. The CDR3 reads CASSLSGMNTEAFF. The CDR3 DNA follows: TGTGCCAGCAGCCTCTCGGGCATGAACACTGAAGCTTTCTTT.

This clonotype occurred many times. The rearrangement joins TRBV28 to TRBJ1-6, with a possible D match to TRBD1 (6 bases). The CDR3 has 14 amino acids. Germline CDR1 is MDHEN and CDR2 is SYDVKM. With 11 bases removed from V and 7 bases from J, the gap between germline ends came to 18 bases. CDR3 coding DNA: TGTGCCTCCCGGCCGACTAGGGGGAATTCACCCCTCCACTTT. Translated: CASRPTRGNSPLHF.

This clonotype was seen repeatedly, ten times or more. The chain employs TRBV4-1 and TRBJ2-7, with D unresolved. There are 11 residues in the CDR3. Trimming took off 1 base at V and 2 bases at J, with 0 bases between the two ends. Per germline, CDR1 MGHRA and CDR2 YSYEKL. This CDR3 reads CASSQAYEQYF. CDR3 DNA sequence: TGCGCCAGCAGCCAAGCCTACGAGCAGTACTTC.

At least ten counts were recorded for this clonotype. The rearrangement joins TRBV29-1 to TRBJ1-1; D is unclear. The CDR3 covers 13 residues. Between the trimmed V and J ends, which lost 6 bases and 0 bases, there was a span of 11 bases. Germline lookup yields CDR1 SQVTM and CDR2 ANQGSEA. For the CDR3, the DNA is TGCAGCGTAGGACTGGGGATGAACACTGAAGCTTTCTTT. It codes for CSVGLGMNTEAFF.

At least ten counts were recorded for this clonotype. The V and J genes are TRBV7-8 and TRBJ1-5, with D possibly being TRBD1 (6 bases). CDR1 is SGHVS, CDR2 FQNEAQ, per germline. V lost 5 bases and J 1 base, leaving 9 bases between the germline ends. This CDR3 comprises 14 residues. The CDR3, as DNA: TGTGCCAGCAGCGACAGGTCCAGCAATCAGCCCCAGCATTTT. It translates to CASSDRSSNQPQHF.

Comments on this clonotype: Germline and junction disagree at one end, which may indicate a read error. The chain couples TRBV12-3 or TRBV12-4 to TRBJ1-5; 12 nucleotides match TRBD1. This CDR3 region has 15 residues. For the CDR3, the DNA is TGTGCCAGCAGTCTACCGGGACAGGGGGCCTCAAGGACTAGTTTT. The encoded protein is CASSLPGQGASRTSF.

Many counts were recorded for this clonotype. This sequence joins TRBV3-1 and TRBJ2-3; maybe TRBD2 (6 bases). V lost 4 bases and J lost 0, with 14 bases in between. The CDR3 has 16 amino acids. Germline V gene lookup returns CDR1 LGHDT and CDR2 YNNKEL (reference sequence). CDR3 coding DNA: TGTGCCAGCAGCCCACTGGCGAGCGGGAGCACAGATACGCAGTATTTT. Protein sequence: CASSPLASGSTDTQYF.

The genes are TRBV7-8 and TRBJ1-5; D unclear. Trimming took off 0 bases at V and 2 bases at J, with 8 bases between the two ends. This CDR3 has 15 residues. CDR1 and CDR2 from the germline V gene are SGHVS and FQNEAQ. The CDR3 bases are TGTGCCAGCAGCTTAGCGTGGGCAGGCAATCAGCCCCAGCATTTT. Protein sequence: CASSLAWAGNQPQHF.

This clonotype was recorded many times. The CDR3 DNA is TGTGCCAGCAGTTCCACCTCTGGGGCCAACGTCCTGACTTTC. The encoded protein is CASSSTSGANVLTF. The chain combines TRBV12-3 or TRBV12-4 with TRBJ2-6; D is uncertain. V shed 4 bases and J shed 0 bases, with 4 bases lying between them. The CDR3 covers 14 residues.